These T cell receptor beta chains were read from a single sample in a study of ipilimumab plus nivolumab after autologous stem cell transplantation. The repertoire was sequenced with immunoSEQ multiplex PCR; TCRdb's copy has only in-frame clones and lacks some. The sample has about 84,000 clones, nearly 85% seen once; the top ten hold 2.2%. The sample consisted of PBMCs, taken in a trial of ipilimumab plus nivolumab as post-transplant consolidation. These receptors originate from a male donor with diffuse large B-cell lymphoma. Each CDR3 is given with its conserved first and last residue. D genes are given only for firm matches. The size of a clone is reported for some rows only, either as once, few or many, or as a class for expanded clones.

j_call	d_call	clone_size	v_call	cdr3_aa	cdr3_nt
TRBJ2-3	TRBD2	-	TRBV6-4	CSSSPTRLAEPADTQYF	TGTTCAAGCAGCCCCACCCGGCTAGCGGAGCCTGCAGATACGCAGTATTTT
TRBJ1-3	TRBD1	-	TRBV2	CASGGQGRNTIYF	TGTGCCAGCGGGGGACAGGGGCGCAACACCATATATTTT
TRBJ2-3	TRBD2	few	TRBV30	CAWRDWGGGPARYTQYF	TGTGCCTGGAGGGACTGGGGCGGGGGGCCAGCAAGGTATACGCAGTATTTT
TRBJ1-2	-	few	TRBV5-8	CASSLGTRNYGYTF	TGTGCCAGCAGCTTGGGAACAAGAAACTATGGCTACACCTTC
TRBJ2-7	TRBD1	few	TRBV5-6	CASSLLGTGTDEQYF	TGTGCCAGCAGCCTTCTGGGGACAGGGACAGACGAGCAGTACTTC
TRBJ1-1	-	few	TRBV27	CASSGRLEAFF	TGTGCCAGCAGCGGACGTCTTGAAGCTTTCTTT
TRBJ2-2	TRBD1	few	TRBV5-1	CASSPGTGNTGELFF	TGCGCCAGCAGCCCTGGGACAGGGAACACCGGGGAGCTGTTTTTT
TRBJ1-2	-	-	TRBV19	CASTDSGQRHYGYTF	TGTGCCAGTACCGACAGCGGACAGCGACACTATGGCTACACCTTC
TRBJ2-5	TRBD1	-	TRBV5-8	CASFRAGGGRETQYF	TGTGCCAGCTTCCGGGCAGGGGGCGGTCGGGAGACCCAGTACTTC
TRBJ2-1	TRBD2	-	TRBV6-1	CASGTGLVGTEQFF	TGTGCCAGCGGGACGGGACTAGTAGGTACTGAGCAGTTCTTC
TRBJ2-4	TRBD2	-	TRBV29-1	CSVGEGIKNIQYF	TGCAGCGTTGGGGAGGGAATAAAAAACATTCAGTACTTC
TRBJ1-3	TRBD1	-	TRBV4-1	CASSTQQGAGNTIYF	TGCGCCAGCAGCACCCAACAGGGGGCCGGAAACACCATATATTTT
TRBJ2-7	-	-	TRBV5-6	CASTIRQLLSEQYF	TGTGCCAGCACCATAAGACAGCTCCTAAGCGAGCAGTACTTC
TRBJ1-5	TRBD1	-	TRBV5-8	CASSYGQVANSNQPQHF	TGTGCCAGCAGCTACGGACAGGTGGCTAATAGCAATCAGCCCCAGCATTTT
TRBJ2-1	TRBD2	-	TRBV4-2	CASSPRLRSGGYNEQFF	TGTGCCAGCAGTCCCCGACTTCGTAGCGGGGGCTACAATGAGCAGTTCTTC
TRBJ2-5	TRBD2	once	TRBV2	CASSPHTSGVWETQYF	TGTGCCAGCAGTCCACACACAAGCGGGGTCTGGGAGACCCAGTACTTC
TRBJ1-1	-	-	TRBV30	CAWNGGPSGAFF	TGTGCCTGGAACGGGGGGCCGTCGGGAGCTTTCTTT
TRBJ1-1	-	-	TRBV7-9	CASSLGDVQNTEAFF	TGTGCCAGCAGCTTGGGGGACGTCCAGAACACTGAAGCTTTCTTT
TRBJ2-1	-	-	TRBV7-7	CASSLGRDNEQFF	TGTGCCAGCAGCTTAGGACGCGACAATGAGCAGTTCTTC
TRBJ2-1	TRBD1	-	TRBV19	CASSTRQGVGEQFF	TGTGCCAGTAGTACTCGACAGGGCGTGGGTGAGCAGTTCTTC
TRBJ1-4	TRBD1	once	TRBV18	CASAGQLNEKLFF	TGTGCCAGCGCGGGACAGCTTAATGAAAAACTGTTTTTT
TRBJ1-1	-	-	TRBV10-1	CASTGTPEAFF	TGCGCCAGCACCGGGACGCCTGAAGCTTTCTTT
TRBJ2-7	-	-	TRBV13	CASSLLPDSTYEQYF	TGTGCCAGCAGCTTACTCCCCGACAGCACCTACGAGCAGTACTTC
TRBJ2-7	-	-	TRBV9	CASSLGPSTRGEQYF	TGTGCCAGCAGCTTGGGGCCCTCGACTAGGGGCGAGCAGTACTTC
TRBJ2-7	-	few	TRBV6-5	CASSEALRYEQYF	TGTGCCAGCAGTGAAGCTCTACGGTACGAGCAGTACTTC
TRBJ2-3	-	-	TRBV1	CTSEGRPDTQYF	TGCACTTCTGAGGGCCGCCCGGATACGCAGTATTTT
TRBJ2-7	TRBD1	-	TRBV6-6	CASSDSGTGRYEQYF	TGTGCCAGCAGTGACTCCGGGACAGGGAGGTACGAGCAGTACTTC
TRBJ2-7	-	-	TRBV19	CASSTGQVYEQYF	TGTGCCAGTAGTACGGGACAAGTCTACGAGCAGTACTTC
TRBJ1-4	TRBD1	few	TRBV19	CASRRQGAREKLFF	TGTGCCAGTAGACGACAGGGGGCAAGGGAAAAACTGTTTTTT
TRBJ1-4	-	-	TRBV20-1	CSARDTEKLFF	TGCAGTGCGCGGGATACTGAAAAACTGTTTTTT
TRBJ1-5	TRBD1	-	TRBV7-9	CASSFQGDGQPQHF	TGTGCCAGCAGCTTTCAGGGGGACGGGCAGCCCCAGCATTTT
TRBJ1-5	-	-	TRBV5-1	CASSLGAGPTGNQPQHF	TGCGCCAGCAGCTTGGGTGCGGGACCTACGGGCAATCAGCCCCAGCATTTT
TRBJ2-6	-	-	TRBV2	CASKLEVGGANVLTF	TGTGCCAGCAAGCTAGAGGTCGGTGGGGCCAACGTCCTGACTTTC
TRBJ2-3	TRBD2	-	TRBV27	CASRRRETSGPDTQYF	TGTGCCAGCCGCCGCCGGGAGACTAGCGGACCAGATACGCAGTATTTT
TRBJ2-5	TRBD2	-	TRBV11-3	CASSSGTSGVKYF	TGTGCCAGCAGCTCCGGGACTAGCGGGGTTAAGTACTTC
TRBJ1-5	TRBD1	-	TRBV4-3	CASSQGWDRSNQPQHF	TGCGCCAGCAGCCAAGGTTGGGACAGAAGCAATCAGCCCCAGCATTTT